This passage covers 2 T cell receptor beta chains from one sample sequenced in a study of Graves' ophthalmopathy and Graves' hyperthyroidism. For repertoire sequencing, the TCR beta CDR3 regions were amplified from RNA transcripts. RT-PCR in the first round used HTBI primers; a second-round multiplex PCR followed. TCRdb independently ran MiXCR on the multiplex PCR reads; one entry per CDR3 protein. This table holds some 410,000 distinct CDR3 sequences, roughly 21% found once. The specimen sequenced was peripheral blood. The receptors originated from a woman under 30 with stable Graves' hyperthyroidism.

The CDR3 sequence is CATSDEAAGVYEQYF. CDR3 nucleotide sequence: TGTGCCACCAGTGATGAGGCGGCAGGGGTCTACGAGCAGTACTTC. The chain combines TRBV24-1 with TRBJ2-7, with a tentative D call TRBD1 (6 bases). V was cut by 3 bases and J by 3 bases, with 14 bases left in between. Per germline, CDR1 KGHDR and CDR2 SFDVKD. The CDR3 sequence is 15 residues long.

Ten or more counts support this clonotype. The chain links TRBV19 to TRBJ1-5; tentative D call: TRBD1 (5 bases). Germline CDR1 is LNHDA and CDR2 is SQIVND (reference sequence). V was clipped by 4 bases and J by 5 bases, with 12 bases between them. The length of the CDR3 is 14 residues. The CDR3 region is CASSTGVGDQPQHF. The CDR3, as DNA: TGTGCCAGTAGTACGGGGGTGGGAGATCAGCCCCAGCATTTT.